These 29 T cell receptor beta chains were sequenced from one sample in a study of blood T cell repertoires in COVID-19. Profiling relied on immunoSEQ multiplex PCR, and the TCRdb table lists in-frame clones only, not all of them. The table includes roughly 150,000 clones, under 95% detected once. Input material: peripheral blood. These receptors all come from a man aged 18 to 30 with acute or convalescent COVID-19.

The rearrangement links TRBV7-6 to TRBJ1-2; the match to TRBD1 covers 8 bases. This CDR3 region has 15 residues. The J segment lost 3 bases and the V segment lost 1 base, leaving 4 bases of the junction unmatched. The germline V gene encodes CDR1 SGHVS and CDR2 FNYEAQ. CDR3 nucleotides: TGTGCCAGCAGCTTAGAGGCAGGGGGCGACTATGGCTACACCTTC. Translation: CASSLEAGGDYGYTF. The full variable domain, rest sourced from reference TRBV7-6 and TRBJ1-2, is GAGVSQSPRYKVTKRGQDVALRCDPISGHVSLYWYRQALGQGPEFLTYFNYEAQQDKSGLPNDRFSAERPEGSISTLTIQRTEQRDSAMYRCASSLEAGGDYGYTFGSGTRLTVV.

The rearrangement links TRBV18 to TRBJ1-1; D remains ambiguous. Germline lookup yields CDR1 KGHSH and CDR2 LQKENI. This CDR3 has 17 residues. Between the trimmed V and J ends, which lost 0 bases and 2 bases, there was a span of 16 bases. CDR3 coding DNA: TGTGCCAGCTCACCACCCCCTTACCCGACAAATAACACTGAAGCTTTCTTT. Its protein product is CASSPPPYPTNNTEAFF.

The CDR3 region is CASSQGTPFNSPLHF. DNA for the CDR3: TGTGCCAGCAGCCAAGGGACACCTTTTAATTCACCCCTCCACTTT. V usage is TRBV3-1 (or the pseudogene TRBV3-2) and J usage is TRBJ1-6, with D possibly being TRBD1 (5 bases). Germline CDR1 reads LGHDT; CDR2 reads YNNKEL (reference sequence). Trimming removed 1 base from V and 6 bases from J, with 10 bases in between. The CDR3 loop spans 15 amino acids.

DNA of the CDR3: TGTGCTAGTGGTTCGCGACAGGGGGAGAAGAACACTGAAGCTTTCTTT. Translating gives CASGSRQGEKNTEAFF. The rearrangement uses TRBV12-5 and TRBJ1-1; 9 bases map to TRBD1. CDR3 length: 16 residues. Germline CDR1 and CDR2: LGHNT and FRNRAP. V lost 4 bases and J lost 1; bases outside the gene matches: 7.

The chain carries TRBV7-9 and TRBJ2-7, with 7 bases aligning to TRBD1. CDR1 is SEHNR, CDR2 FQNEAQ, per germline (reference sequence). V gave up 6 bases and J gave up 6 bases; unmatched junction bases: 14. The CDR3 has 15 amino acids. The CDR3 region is CASSLMGQLGSEQYF. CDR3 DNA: TGTGCCAGCAGTCTTATGGGACAGTTAGGGTCCGAGCAGTACTTC.

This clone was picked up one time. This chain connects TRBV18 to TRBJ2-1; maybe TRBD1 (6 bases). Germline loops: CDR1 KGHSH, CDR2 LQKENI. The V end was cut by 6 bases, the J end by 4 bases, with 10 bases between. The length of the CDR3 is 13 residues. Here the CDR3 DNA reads TGTGCCAGCTCCTTCGACAGGTACAATGAGCAGTTCTTC. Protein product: CASSFDRYNEQFF.

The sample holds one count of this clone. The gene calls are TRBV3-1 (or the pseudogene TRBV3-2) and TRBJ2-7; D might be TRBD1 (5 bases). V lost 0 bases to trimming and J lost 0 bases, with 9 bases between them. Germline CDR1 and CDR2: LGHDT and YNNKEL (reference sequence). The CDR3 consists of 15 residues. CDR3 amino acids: CASSQEKTDSYEQYF. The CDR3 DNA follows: TGTGCCAGCAGCCAAGAGAAGACAGACTCCTACGAGCAGTACTTC.

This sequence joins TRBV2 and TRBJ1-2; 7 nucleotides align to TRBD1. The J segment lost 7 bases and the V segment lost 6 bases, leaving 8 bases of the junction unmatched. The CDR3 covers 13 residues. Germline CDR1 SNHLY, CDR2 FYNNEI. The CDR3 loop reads CASRDQGDGGYTF. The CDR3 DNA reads TGTGCCAGCAGAGATCAGGGGGATGGTGGCTACACCTTC.

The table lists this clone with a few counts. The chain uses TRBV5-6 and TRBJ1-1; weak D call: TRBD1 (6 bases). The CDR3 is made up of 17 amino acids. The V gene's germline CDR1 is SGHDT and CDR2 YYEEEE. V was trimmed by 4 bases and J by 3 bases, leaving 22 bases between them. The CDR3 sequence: CASSPLLTQGSHTEAFF. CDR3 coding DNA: TGTGCCAGCAGCCCGCTTTTGACCCAGGGGTCTCACACTGAAGCTTTCTTT.

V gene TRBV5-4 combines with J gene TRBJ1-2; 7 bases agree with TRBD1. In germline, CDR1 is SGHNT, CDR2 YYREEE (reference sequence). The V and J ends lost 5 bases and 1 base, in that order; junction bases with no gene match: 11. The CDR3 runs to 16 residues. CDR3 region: CASSSPRDRYNYGYTF. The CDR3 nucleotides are TGTGCCAGCAGTTCTCCCCGGGACAGATATAACTATGGCTACACCTTC.

Written as DNA, the CDR3 is TGTGCCAGCAGCTACCGGGACTCCGGTCAGCCCCAGCATTTT. Amino acids: CASSYRDSGQPQHF. The chain is built from TRBV3-1 (or the pseudogene TRBV3-2) and TRBJ1-5; TRBD1 is a possible D gene (5 bases). CDR1 and CDR2 from the germline V gene are LGHDT and YNNKEL (reference sequence). Trimming left V 5 bases short and J 6 bases short, with 14 bases between. CDR3 length equals 14 residues.

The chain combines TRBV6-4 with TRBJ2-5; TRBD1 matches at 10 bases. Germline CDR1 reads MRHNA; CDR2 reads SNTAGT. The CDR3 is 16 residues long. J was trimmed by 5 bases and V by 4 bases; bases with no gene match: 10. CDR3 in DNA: TGTGCCAGCAGTGCCGGACCGGGACAGGGGTTGGAGACCCAGTACTTC. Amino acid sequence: CASSAGPGQGLETQYF.

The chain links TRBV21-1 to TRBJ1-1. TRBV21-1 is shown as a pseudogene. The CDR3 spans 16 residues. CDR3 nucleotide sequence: TGTGCCAGCAGCACTGGGAATGGGGTTAGCGAAACTGAAGCTTTCTTT. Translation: CASSTGNGVSETEAFF.

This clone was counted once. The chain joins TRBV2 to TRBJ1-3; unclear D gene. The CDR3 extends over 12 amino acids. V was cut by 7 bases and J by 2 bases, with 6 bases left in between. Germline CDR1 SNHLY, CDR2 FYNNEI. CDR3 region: CASKEAGNTIYF. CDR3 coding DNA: TGTGCCAGCAAGGAGGCTGGAAACACCATATATTTT.

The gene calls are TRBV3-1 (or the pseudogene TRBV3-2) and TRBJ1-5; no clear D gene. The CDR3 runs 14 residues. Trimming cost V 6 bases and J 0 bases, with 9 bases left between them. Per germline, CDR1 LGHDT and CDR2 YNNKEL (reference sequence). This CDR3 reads CASSSTHSNQPQHF. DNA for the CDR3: TGTGCCAGCAGTTCGACTCATAGCAATCAGCCCCAGCATTTT.

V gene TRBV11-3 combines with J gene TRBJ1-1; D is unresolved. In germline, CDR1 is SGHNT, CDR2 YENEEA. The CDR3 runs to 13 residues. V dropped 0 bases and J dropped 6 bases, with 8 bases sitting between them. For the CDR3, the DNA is TGTGCCAGCAGCTTAGATGGCGGGTCTGAAGCTTTCTTT. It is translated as CASSLDGGSEAFF.

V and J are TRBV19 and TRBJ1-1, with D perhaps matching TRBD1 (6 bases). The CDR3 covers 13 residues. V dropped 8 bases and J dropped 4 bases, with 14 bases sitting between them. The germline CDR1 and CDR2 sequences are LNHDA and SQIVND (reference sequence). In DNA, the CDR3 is TGTGCCAGTCACCAGGGGACGGGCACTGAAGCTTTCTTT. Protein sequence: CASHQGTGTEAFF. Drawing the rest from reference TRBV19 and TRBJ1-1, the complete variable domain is DGGITQSPKYLFRKEGQNVTLSCEQNLNHDAMYWYRQDPGQGLRLIYYSQIVNDFQKGDIAEGYSVSREKKESFPLTVTSAQKNPTAFYLCASHQGTGTEAFFGQGTRLTVV.

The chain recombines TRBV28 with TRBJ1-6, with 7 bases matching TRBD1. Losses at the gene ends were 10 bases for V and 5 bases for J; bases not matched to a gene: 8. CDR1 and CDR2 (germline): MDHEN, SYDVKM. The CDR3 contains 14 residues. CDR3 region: CATRDSDNNSPLHF. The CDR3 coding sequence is TGTGCCACCCGGGACAGCGATAATAATTCACCCCTCCACTTT.

The CDR3 nucleotides read TGTGCCAGCAGCTTCCGGGACAGGGGGTTAGGAGGCTACACCTTC. It specifies CASSFRDRGLGGYTF. The chain uses TRBV5-6 and TRBJ1-2; 11 positions match TRBD1. The ends lost 2 bases at V and 8 bases at J; junction bases unmatched: 8. CDR3 length: 15 residues. Per germline, CDR1 SGHDT and CDR2 YYEEEE.

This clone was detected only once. Here the CDR3 DNA reads TGTGCCAGCTCACCCACTCTCGAAGGGGGCGCGAACTATGGCTACACCTTC. Translation gives CASSPTLEGGANYGYTF. The chain couples TRBV18 to TRBJ1-2, with 7 bases identical to TRBD1. CDR3 size: 17 residues. Germline V gene sequence: CDR1 KGHSH, CDR2 LQKENI. Trimming removed 3 bases from V and 2 bases from J; junction bases left unmatched: 12. The variable domain in full, with the rest retrieved from reference TRBV18 and TRBJ1-2, is NAGVMQNPRHLVRRRGQEARLRCSPMKGHSHVYWYRQLPEEGLKFMVYLQKENIIDESGMPKERFSAEFPKEGPSILRIQQVVRGDSAAYFCASSPTLEGGANYGYTFGSGTRLTVV.

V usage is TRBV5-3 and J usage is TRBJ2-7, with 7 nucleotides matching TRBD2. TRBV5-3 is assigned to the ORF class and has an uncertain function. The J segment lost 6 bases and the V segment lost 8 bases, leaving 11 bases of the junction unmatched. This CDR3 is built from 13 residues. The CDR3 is CARRGKRPGEQYF. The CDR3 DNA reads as TGTGCCAGGCGGGGGAAGCGACCTGGCGAGCAGTACTTC.

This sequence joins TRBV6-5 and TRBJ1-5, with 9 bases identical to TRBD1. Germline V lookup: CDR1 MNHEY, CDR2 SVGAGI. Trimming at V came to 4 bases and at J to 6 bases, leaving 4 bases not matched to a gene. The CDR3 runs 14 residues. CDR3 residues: CASSFGTGSQPQHF. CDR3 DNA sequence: TGTGCCAGCAGTTTTGGGACAGGGAGTCAGCCCCAGCATTTT.

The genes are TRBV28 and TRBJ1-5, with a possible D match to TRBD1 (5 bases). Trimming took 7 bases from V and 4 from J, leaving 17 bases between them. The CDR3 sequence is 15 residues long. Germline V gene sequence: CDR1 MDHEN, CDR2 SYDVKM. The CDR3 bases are TGTGCCAGCACCTCTCCGAGGGGAGGAAATCAGCCCCAGCATTTT. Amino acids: CASTSPRGGNQPQHF.

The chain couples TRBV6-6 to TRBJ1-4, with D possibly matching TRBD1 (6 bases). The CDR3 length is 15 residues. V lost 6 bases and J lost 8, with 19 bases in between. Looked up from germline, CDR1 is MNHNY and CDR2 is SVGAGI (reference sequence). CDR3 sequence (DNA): TGTGCCAGCAGCACCCAAACAGGGCTGATGGAAAAACTGTTTTTT. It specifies CASSTQTGLMEKLFF.

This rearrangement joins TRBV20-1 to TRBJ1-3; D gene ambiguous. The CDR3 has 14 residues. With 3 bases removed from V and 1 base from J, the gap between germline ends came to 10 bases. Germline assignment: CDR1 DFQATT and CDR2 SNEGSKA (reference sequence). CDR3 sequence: CSASSGGSGNTIYF. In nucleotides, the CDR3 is TGCAGTGCTAGTAGCGGAGGGTCTGGAAACACCATATATTTT.

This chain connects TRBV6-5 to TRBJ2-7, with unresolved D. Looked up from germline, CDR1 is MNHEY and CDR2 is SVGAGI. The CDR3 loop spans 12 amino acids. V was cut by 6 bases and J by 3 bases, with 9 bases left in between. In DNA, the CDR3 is TGTGCCAGCAGGGGCGATGACTACGAGCAGTACTTC. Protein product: CASRGDDYEQYF.

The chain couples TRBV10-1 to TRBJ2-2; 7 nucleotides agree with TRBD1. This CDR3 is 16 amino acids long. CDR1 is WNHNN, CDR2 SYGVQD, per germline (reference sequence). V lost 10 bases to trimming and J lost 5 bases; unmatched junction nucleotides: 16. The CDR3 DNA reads TGCGCCACCCAGAGGATACAGGGGAGTGGTACCGGGGAGCTGTTTTTT. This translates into CATQRIQGSGTGELFF.

CDR3 residues: CASSQQVLSGNTIYF. The DNA for the CDR3 is TGTGCCAGCAGCCAGCAGGTACTCTCTGGAAACACCATATATTTT. The gene calls are TRBV14 and TRBJ1-3; the D is unclear. V gave up 3 bases and J gave up 0 bases, with 9 bases separating them. The germline gives CDR1 SGHDN, CDR2 FVKESK. The CDR3 spans 15 residues.

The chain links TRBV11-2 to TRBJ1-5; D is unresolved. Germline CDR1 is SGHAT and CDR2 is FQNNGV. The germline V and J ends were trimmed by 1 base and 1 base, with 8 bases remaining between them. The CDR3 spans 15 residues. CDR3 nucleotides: TGTGCCAGCAGCTTAGTGTCGGGGAGCAATCAGCCCCAGCATTTT. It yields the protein CASSLVSGSNQPQHF. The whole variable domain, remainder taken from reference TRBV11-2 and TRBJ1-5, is EAGVAQSPRYKIIEKRQSVAFWCNPISGHATLYWYQQILGQGPKLLIQFQNNGVVDDSQLPKDRFSAERLKGVDSTLKIQPAKLEDSAVYLCASSLVSGSNQPQHFGDGTRLSIL.